The rows below give T cell receptor beta chains drawn from one sample of a study of beta chain features in type 1 diabetes. Some clones are missing from TCRdb's copy, which holds only in-frame ones; the method was immunoSEQ multiplex PCR. The sample holds 600,000 or so clones, over 13% seen once. Sequencing was carried out using naive CD4+ T cells from blood. These receptors were taken from a man aged 18 to 30 with type 1 diabetes. Both conserved end residues are part of each CDR3. The order of the fields is D gene, J gene, V gene, clone size, CDR3 protein, CDR3 DNA. The D gene is left open where the match is weak. Size tells how often a clone was seen (once, few, many) or the class of an expanded clone, and some rows leave it out.

d_gene: -
j_gene: TRBJ2-1
v_gene: TRBV7-2
abundance: -
CDR3aa: CASSLSHFFRVNNEQFF
CDR3nt: TGTGCCAGCAGCCTATCCCACTTCTTCAGGGTAAACAATGAGCAGTTCTTC

d_gene: -
j_gene: TRBJ2-1
v_gene: TRBV29-1
abundance: few
CDR3aa: CSVGGSSYNEQFF
CDR3nt: TGCAGCGTTGGGGGGAGCTCCTACAATGAGCAGTTCTTC

d_gene: -
j_gene: TRBJ2-1
v_gene: TRBV6-5
abundance: -
CDR3aa: CASSIHRDTYNEQFF
CDR3nt: TGTGCCAGCAGCATTCATCGGGACACCTACAATGAGCAGTTCTTC

d_gene: TRBD2
j_gene: TRBJ2-7
v_gene: TRBV7-2
abundance: -
CDR3aa: CASSFSGGDSYEQYF
CDR3nt: TGTGCCAGCAGCTTTAGCGGGGGGGACTCCTACGAGCAGTACTTC

d_gene: TRBD1
j_gene: TRBJ2-2
v_gene: TRBV4-3
abundance: few
CDR3aa: CASSQEGTGYGELFF
CDR3nt: TGCGCCAGCAGCCAAGAAGGGACAGGGTACGGGGAGCTGTTTTTT

d_gene: -
j_gene: TRBJ1-3
v_gene: TRBV5-4
abundance: -
CDR3aa: CASSPGSKMLSGNTIYF
CDR3nt: TGTGCCAGCAGCCCCGGGTCCAAAATGCTCTCTGGAAACACCATATATTTT

d_gene: -
j_gene: TRBJ2-1
v_gene: TRBV4-3
abundance: once
CDR3aa: CASSQDPEGGLGYNEQFF
CDR3nt: TGCGCCAGCAGCCAAGATCCAGAGGGAGGTCTTGGATACAATGAGCAGTTCTTC

d_gene: -
j_gene: TRBJ1-5
v_gene: TRBV6-6
abundance: -
CDR3aa: CASLRGEGGQPQHF
CDR3nt: TGTGCCAGCCTTCGGGGGGAGGGGGGCCAGCCCCAGCATTTT

d_gene: TRBD2
j_gene: TRBJ2-3
v_gene: TRBV5-1
abundance: -
CDR3aa: CASSNQGRAMDTQYF
CDR3nt: TGCGCCAGCAGCAACCAAGGGAGGGCGATGGATACGCAGTATTTT

d_gene: -
j_gene: TRBJ1-2
v_gene: TRBV5-1
abundance: -
CDR3aa: CASSLGRAGAAHGYTF
CDR3nt: TGCGCCAGCAGCTTGGGCCGGGCAGGGGCGGCTCACGGCTACACCTTC

d_gene: -
j_gene: TRBJ1-2
v_gene: TRBV7-2
abundance: -
CDR3aa: CASSLGGTPGGYTF
CDR3nt: TGTGCCAGCAGCTTAGGTGGGACTCCTGGGGGCTACACCTTC

d_gene: TRBD1
j_gene: TRBJ1-2
v_gene: TRBV10-3
abundance: -
CDR3aa: CAIRIGRTGAKGNYGYTF
CDR3nt: TGTGCCATCAGAATCGGCAGGACAGGGGCAAAGGGGAACTATGGCTACACCTTC

d_gene: TRBD1
j_gene: TRBJ2-7
v_gene: TRBV27
abundance: few
CDR3aa: CASSFTGTGSYEQYF
CDR3nt: TGTGCCAGCAGTTTTACCGGGACAGGGAGCTACGAGCAGTACTTC

d_gene: TRBD2
j_gene: TRBJ2-1
v_gene: TRBV5-1
abundance: -
CDR3aa: CASSWGASGATNEQFF
CDR3nt: TGCGCCAGCAGCTGGGGTGCTAGCGGGGCGACCAATGAGCAGTTCTTC

d_gene: -
j_gene: TRBJ1-1
v_gene: TRBV14
abundance: few
CDR3aa: CASSQDRGSTEAFF
CDR3nt: TGTGCCAGCAGCCAAGACCGGGGTAGCACTGAAGCTTTCTTT

d_gene: -
j_gene: TRBJ2-2
v_gene: TRBV19
abundance: -
CDR3aa: CASSMSGAVGELFF
CDR3nt: TGTGCCAGTAGTATGTCGGGAGCGGTCGGGGAGCTGTTTTTT

d_gene: -
j_gene: TRBJ1-1
v_gene: TRBV2
abundance: -
CDR3aa: CASSADRNTEAFF
CDR3nt: TGTGCCAGCAGCGCGGACAGGAACACTGAAGCTTTCTTT

d_gene: -
j_gene: TRBJ1-1
v_gene: TRBV4-1
abundance: -
CDR3aa: CATTKGIFTEAFF
CDR3nt: TGCGCCACCACAAAGGGGATTTTCACTGAAGCTTTCTTT

d_gene: -
j_gene: TRBJ2-3
v_gene: TRBV2
abundance: -
CDR3aa: CASSVRQFRTDTQYF
CDR3nt: TGTGCCAGCAGTGTTAGACAGTTTCGCACAGATACGCAGTATTTT

d_gene: TRBD2
j_gene: TRBJ2-1
v_gene: TRBV7-2
abundance: -
CDR3aa: CASSSSAGGREFF
CDR3nt: TGTGCCAGCAGCTCGTCAGCGGGGGGACGGGAGTTCTTC

d_gene: -
j_gene: TRBJ2-3
v_gene: TRBV29-1
abundance: -
CDR3aa: CSVESRNTQYF
CDR3nt: TGCAGCGTTGAGTCCAGGAATACGCAGTATTTT

d_gene: -
j_gene: TRBJ2-1
v_gene: TRBV9
abundance: few
CDR3aa: CASSVGPGYYNEQFF
CDR3nt: TGTGCCAGCAGCGTGGGGCCGGGCTACTACAATGAGCAGTTCTTC

d_gene: -
j_gene: TRBJ1-2
v_gene: TRBV7-6
abundance: -
CDR3aa: CASSLGGGNGYTF
CDR3nt: TGTGCCAGCAGCTTAGGTGGGGGAAACGGCTACACCTTC

d_gene: TRBD1
j_gene: TRBJ2-5
v_gene: TRBV18
abundance: -
CDR3aa: CASSLTGEETQYF
CDR3nt: TGTGCCAGCTCCCTGACAGGGGAAGAGACCCAGTACTTC

d_gene: -
j_gene: TRBJ1-2
v_gene: TRBV28
abundance: -
CDR3aa: CASSLRQAFGYTF
CDR3nt: TGTGCCAGCAGTCTAAGACAGGCCTTTGGCTACACCTTC